This entry lists 6 T cell receptor beta chains sequenced from one sample in a study of blood T cell repertoires in COVID-19 (dated by TCRdb to 2018 to 2020). Libraries were constructed by the immunoSEQ multiplex PCR assay. In TCRdb, the immuneACCESS table is reduced to in-frame sequences with V and J assigned. These tables do not hold every clone; where another copy was compared, an unresolved V gene accounts for under half, and the others remain unexplained. The sample table lists over 200,000 clones, roughly 76% of them with a count of one. The ten largest make up approximately 5% of the sample. The sample was peripheral blood. These receptors all come from a human donor in a cohort sampled during active COVID-19.

This clone was seen just once. The V call is TRBV28, the J call TRBJ1-4, with 8 bases identical to TRBD1. V lost 9 bases and J lost 3; bases outside the gene matches: 0. CDR3 size: 12 residues. Germline lookup yields CDR1 MDHEN and CDR2 SYDVKM. Here the CDR3 reads CARDRANEKLFF. In nucleotides, the CDR3 is TGTGCCAGGGACAGGGCTAATGAAAAACTGTTTTTT.

This clone has only one observation. The chain employs TRBV27 and TRBJ2-3; TRBD2 might be the D (6 bases). Trimming took off 2 bases at V and 6 bases at J, with 15 bases between the two ends. Looked up from germline, CDR1 is MNHEY and CDR2 is SMNVEV (reference sequence). The CDR3 is 15 residues long. The CDR3 nucleotides read TGTGCCAGCAGTTTAGGGTCTAGCGCCTGGGATACGCAGTATTTT. Translated: CASSLGSSAWDTQYF.

The genes are TRBV30 and TRBJ1-1, with D possibly being TRBD1 (5 bases). Looked up from germline, CDR1 is GTSNPN and CDR2 is SVGIG (reference sequence). V dropped 2 bases and J dropped 7 bases, with 14 bases sitting between them. The CDR3 sequence is 13 residues long. The CDR3 protein is CAWSFRRGVEAFF. In DNA form, the CDR3 reads TGTGCCTGGAGTTTTAGGCGGGGGGTTGAAGCTTTCTTT.

This chain joins TRBV28 and TRBJ2-6, with D possibly matching TRBD1 (6 bases). This CDR3 spans 14 amino acids. Trimming cost V 7 bases and J 4 bases, with 11 bases left between them. Germline lookup yields CDR1 MDHEN and CDR2 SYDVKM. The CDR3 loop is CASTQGRGANVLTF. CDR3 nucleotide sequence: TGTGCCAGCACCCAGGGGCGGGGGGCCAACGTCCTGACTTTC.

This clone was observed a single time. The rearrangement links TRBV7-6 to TRBJ2-3; D is possibly TRBD2 (6 bases). V lost 1 base, J lost 3 bases, and 17 bases lay in between. Germline V CDR1 and CDR2: SGHVS, FNYEAQ. CDR3 length equals 17 residues. CDR3 region: CASSLDTDGSETDTQYF. CDR3 in DNA: TGTGCCAGCAGCTTAGATACGGACGGGAGCGAGACAGATACGCAGTATTTT. Together with reference TRBV7-6 and TRBJ2-3, the CDR3 gives the full variable domain: GAGVSQSPRYKVTKRGQDVALRCDPISGHVSLYWYRQALGQGPEFLTYFNYEAQQDKSGLPNDRFSAERPEGSISTLTIQRTEQRDSAMYRCASSLDTDGSETDTQYFGPGTRLTVL.

The V call is TRBV4-2, the J call TRBJ1-5; D perhaps matches TRBD1 (5 bases). The CDR3 is made up of 16 amino acids. V lost 5 bases and J 4 bases, leaving 18 bases between the germline ends. Germline V lookup: CDR1 LGHNA, CDR2 YNFKEQ. CDR3: CASSDAGGWINQPQHF. In nucleotides, the CDR3 is TGTGCCAGCAGCGATGCGGGGGGTTGGATTAATCAGCCCCAGCATTTT.